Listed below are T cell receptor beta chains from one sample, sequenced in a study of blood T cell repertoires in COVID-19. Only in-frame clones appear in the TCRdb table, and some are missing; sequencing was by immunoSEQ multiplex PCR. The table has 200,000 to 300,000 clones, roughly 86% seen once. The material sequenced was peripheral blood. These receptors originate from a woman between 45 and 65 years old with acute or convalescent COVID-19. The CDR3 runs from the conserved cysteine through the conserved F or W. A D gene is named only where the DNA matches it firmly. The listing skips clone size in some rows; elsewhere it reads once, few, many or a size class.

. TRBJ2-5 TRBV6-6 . TGTGCCAGCAGTACCCATGGCGGAGAGACCCAGTACTTC CASSTHGGETQYF
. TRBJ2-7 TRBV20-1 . TGCAGTGCAAAGAGCTCCTACGAGCAGTACTTC CSAKSSYEQYF
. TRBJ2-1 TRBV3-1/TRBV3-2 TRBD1 TGTGCCAGCAGTGACAGGGTCTCCTACAATGAGCAGTTCTTC CASSDRVSYNEQFF
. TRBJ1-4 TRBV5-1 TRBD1 TGCGCCAGCAGGAGGGACAGTATGGGCGAAAAACTGTTTTTT CASRRDSMGEKLFF
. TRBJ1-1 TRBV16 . TGTGCCAGCAGCCAACCAAGGGGTAGCACTGAAGCTTTCTTT CASSQPRGSTEAFF
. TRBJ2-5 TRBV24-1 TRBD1 TGTGCCACCAGCCCCGGACAGGGAAACGTGGGAGAGACCCAGTACTTC CATSPGQGNVGETQYF
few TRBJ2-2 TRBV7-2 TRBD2 TGTGCCAGCAGAGACGTTAGCGGGAGGGCCGCCGGGGAGCTGTTTTTT CASRDVSGRAAGELFF
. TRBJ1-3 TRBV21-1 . TGTGCCAGCAGCAAAGAAGTCGGGACAAGTACTAGCTCTGGAAACACCATATATTTT CASSKEVGTSTSSGNTIYF
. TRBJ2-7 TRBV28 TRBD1 TGTGCCAGCAGTTCTACAGGGGCCGGGCCCCCTTACGAGCAGTACTTC CASSSTGAGPPYEQYF
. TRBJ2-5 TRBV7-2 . TGTGCCAGCAGCTTGCTACAAGAGACCCAGTACTTC CASSLLQETQYF
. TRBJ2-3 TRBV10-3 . TGTGCCATCAGTGAGTCCCAGGGACTCACAGATACGCAGTATTTT CAISESQGLTDTQYF
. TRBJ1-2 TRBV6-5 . TGTGCCAGCAGCCGACAGGTCTATGGCTACACCTTC CASSRQVYGYTF
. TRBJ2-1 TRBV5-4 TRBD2 TGTGCCAGCAGCCCGGGACTATCTTCCTACAATGAGCAGTTCTTC CASSPGLSSYNEQFF
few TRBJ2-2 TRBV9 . TGTGCCAGCAGCCCCCAGCCCTCTAGTACCGGGGAGCTGTTTTTT CASSPQPSSTGELFF
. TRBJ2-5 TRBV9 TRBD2 TGTGCCAGCAGCATGGGACTAGCGGGAGTAGGGGAGACCCAGTACTTC CASSMGLAGVGETQYF
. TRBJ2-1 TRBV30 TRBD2 TGTGCCTGGGCGGGGGGCAATGAGCAGTTCTTC CAWAGGNEQFF
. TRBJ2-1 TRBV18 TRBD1 TGTGCCAGCTCACCACCGGGACAGGGATACTACAATGAGCAGTTCTTC CASSPPGQGYYNEQFF
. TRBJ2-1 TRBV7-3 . TGTGCCAGCAGCTTAACGCAGGCTTACAATGAGCAGTTCTTC CASSLTQAYNEQFF
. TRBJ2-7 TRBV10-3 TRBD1 TGTGCCATCAGTAATCAGGGGGCGGTCTACGAGCAGTACTTC CAISNQGAVYEQYF
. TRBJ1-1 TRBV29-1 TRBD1 TGCAGCGTTCTGACAGGGGGAGGGTCTGAAGCTTTCTTT CSVLTGGGSEAFF
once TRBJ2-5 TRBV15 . TGTGCCACCAGCAGGGCCCCCGTGGGGGGAGAGACCCAGTACTTC CATSRAPVGGETQYF
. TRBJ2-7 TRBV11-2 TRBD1 TGTGCCAGCAGCCTAATCCGGGACAGGGGACCTCTCACCTACGAGCAGTACTTC CASSLIRDRGPLTYEQYF